This TCR beta chain was identified during a study of shared clonotypes between healthy human individuals. Germline V gene data show CDR1 as SQVTM and CDR2 as ANQGSEA. V was clipped by 4 bases and J by 1 base, with 4 bases between them. The CDR3 spans 11 residues. Clones were read by immunoSEQ multiplex PCR, and TCRdb kept only the in-frame ones, dropping some. The table has more than 1 million clones, about 80% seen once. The sequencing sample was made of memory CD4+ T cells from PBMCs. The subset: CD45RA-negative fraction. J is TRBJ1-2 and V is TRBV29-1; D remains ambiguous. This TCR was sampled from a man aged 18 to 30 in good health. Some clones in this sample may be carry-over from other donors' samples. CDR3: CSVGRNYGYTF. The CDR3 nucleotides are TGCAGCGTTGGCCGTAACTATGGCTACACCTTC.